Each of the 19 T cell receptor beta chains below was sequenced from the same sample in a study of T-cell memory formation after mild COVID-19. TCRdb redid the calling of the 5' RACE reads with MiXCR, one entry per CDR3 protein. The data show about 400,000 distinct CDR3 sequences, 24% seen once. Sequenced: PBMCs or a T cell subset sorted from them (not recorded which). These receptors were taken from an adult woman who had mild COVID-19 (a few samples of this study predate the infection). Cell type and time point are not known.

This clonotype was detected only a few times. V gene TRBV4-3 combines with J gene TRBJ2-5, with TRBD2 matching 8 bases. This CDR3 comprises 16 residues. The J segment lost 2 bases and the V segment lost 0 bases, leaving 5 bases of the junction unmatched. The germline V gene encodes CDR1 LGHNA and CDR2 YSLEER. Written as DNA, the CDR3 is TGCGCCAGCAGCCAAGAACTAGCGGTCCCTCAAGAGACCCAGTACTTC. It yields the protein CASSQELAVPQETQYF.

A note on this clonotype: A read error may produce the germline difference seen at one junction end. The chain carries TRBV5-1 and TRBJ1-1, with 8 bases identical to TRBD1. Germline V CDR1 and CDR2: SGHRS, YFSETQ. CDR3 size: 17 residues. The CDR3 region is CDSSLLTGVIRNTEAFF. The CDR3 nucleotides read TGCGACAGCAGCCTCTTGACAGGGGTGATAAGGAACACTGAAGCTTTCTTT. Combining the CDR3 with reference TRBV5-1 and TRBJ1-1 gives the whole variable domain KAGVTQTPRYLIKTRGQQVTLSCSPISGHRSVSWYQQTPGQGLQFLFEYFSETQRNKGNFPGRFSGRQFSNSRSEMNVSTLELGDSALYLCDSSLLTGVIRNTEAFFGQGTRLTVV.

The chain couples TRBV12-3 or TRBV12-4 to TRBJ1-4; the D gene is possibly TRBD1 (5 bases). The V end lost 5 bases, the J end lost 7 bases, and 17 bases lay between the germline ends. This CDR3 contains 15 residues. CDR3 nucleotides: TGTGCCAGCAGTCCCCCGACAGCTTTTGGTGAAAAACTGTTTTTT. It encodes CASSPPTAFGEKLFF.

The chain carries TRBV2 and TRBJ2-1; D is ambiguous. The V end was cut by 8 bases, the J end by 0 bases, with 8 bases between. Germline V lookup: CDR1 SNHLY, CDR2 FYNNEI. The CDR3 is 13 residues long. In DNA, the CDR3 is TGTGCCAGCGGGTTCAGCTCCTACAATGAGCAGTTCTTC. This encodes CASGFSSYNEQFF.

The rearrangement uses TRBV20-1 and TRBJ2-7; D is undetermined. V lost 1 base and J lost 4, with 8 bases in between. This CDR3 comprises 12 residues. The germline V gene has CDR1 DFQATT and CDR2 SNEGSKA (reference sequence). CDR3 protein: CSARADQYEQYF. In DNA form, the CDR3 reads TGCAGTGCTAGAGCGGACCAGTACGAGCAGTACTTC.

The genes are TRBV20-1 and TRBJ2-4; no reliable D call. The V gene lost 6 bases and the J gene lost 0 bases, with 12 bases spanning the gap. The CDR3 loop spans 14 amino acids. The germline V gene encodes CDR1 DFQATT and CDR2 SNEGSKA (reference sequence). CDR3 loop: CSADGDSAKNIQYF. Here the CDR3 DNA reads TGCAGTGCCGACGGCGATTCAGCCAAAAACATTCAGTACTTC.

The chain employs TRBV9 and TRBJ2-7; 9 bases line up with TRBD2. Germline values: CDR1 SGDLS, CDR2 YYNGEE. J was trimmed by 5 bases and V by 2 bases; bases with no gene match: 5. CDR3 length: 14 residues. The CDR3 DNA reads as TGTGCCAGCAGCGTGGCTAGCGGGATGGACGAGCAGTACTTC. It specifies CASSVASGMDEQYF.

The table lists this clonotype with a few counts. The rearrangement uses TRBV12-3 or TRBV12-4 and TRBJ2-5, with D perhaps matching TRBD1 (5 bases). V was trimmed by 2 bases and J by 3 bases, leaving 16 bases between them. The length of the CDR3 is 16 residues. The CDR3 here is CASSLQGLAPEETQYF. The CDR3 DNA is TGTGCCAGCAGTTTACAGGGCCTTGCCCCTGAAGAGACCCAGTACTTC.

The CDR3 DNA reads as TGTGCCAGCAGCCCGGGGACTAGCGTTAGCCTCCGGTTGGGCGGGGAGCTGTTTTTT. It yields the protein CASSPGTSVSLRLGGELFF. J is TRBJ2-2 and V is TRBV7-6; 10 bases are shared with TRBD2. From germline, CDR1 is SGHVS and CDR2 FNYEAQ. The J segment lost 7 bases and the V segment lost 5 bases, leaving 19 bases of the junction unmatched. CDR3 length: 19 amino acids.

This chain links TRBV18 with TRBJ2-7; perhaps TRBD1 as D (6 bases). There are 14 residues in the CDR3. V dropped 3 bases and J dropped 5 bases, with 14 bases sitting between them. The germline gives CDR1 KGHSH, CDR2 LQKENI. The CDR3 loop is CASSPPGVRNEQYF. The CDR3 DNA sequence: TGTGCCAGCTCACCGCCAGGGGTGAGAAACGAGCAGTACTTC. Full variable domain (rest looked up from reference TRBV18 and TRBJ2-7): NAGVMQNPRHLVRRRGQEARLRCSPMKGHSHVYWYRQLPEEGLKFMVYLQKENIIDESGMPKERFSAEFPKEGPSILRIQQVVRGDSAAYFCASSPPGVRNEQYFGPGTRLTVT.

This clonotype was picked up a small number of times. The V call is TRBV6-5, the J call TRBJ2-2; 7 bases are a match to TRBD2. Trimming cost V 7 bases and J 5 bases; bases outside gene matches: 7. This CDR3 is 14 amino acids long. Germline assignment: CDR1 MNHEY and CDR2 SVGAGI. DNA for the CDR3: TGTGCCAGCATCAACCCCGGGGGGACCGGGGAGCTGTTTTTT. Its translation: CASINPGGTGELFF.

This clonotype has only a few counts. This chain uses TRBV3-1 with TRBJ2-7, with 8 bases matching TRBD2. Germline assignment: CDR1 LGHDT and CDR2 YNNKEL (reference sequence). Germline trimming cut 0 bases from V and 6 bases from J; bases unmatched to any gene: 4. CDR3 length equals 14 residues. This CDR3 is CASSQDRLAGEQYF. CDR3 DNA: TGTGCCAGCAGCCAAGATCGGCTAGCGGGCGAGCAGTACTTC.

This chain joins TRBV29-1 and TRBJ1-2; D unresolved. CDR3 size: 10 residues. Germline CDR1 SQVTM, CDR2 ANQGSEA. Trimming pared 7 bases from V and 8 bases from J, leaving 11 bases between. The CDR3 spells CSAWEDGYTF. The CDR3 DNA reads TGCAGCGCCTGGGAGGACGGCTACACCTTC. The whole variable domain, remainder taken from reference TRBV29-1 and TRBJ1-2, is SAVISQKPSRDICQRGTSLTIQCQVDSQVTMMFWYRQQPGQSLTLIATANQGSEATYESGFVIDKFPISRPNLTFSTLTVSNMSPEDSSIYLCSAWEDGYTFGSGTRLTVV.

This clonotype was observed a handful of times. The genes are TRBV5-1 and TRBJ2-3; TRBD2 matches 7 bases. Trimming took 4 bases from V and 6 from J; bases not matched to a gene: 8. The CDR3 loop spans 14 amino acids. CDR1 is SGHRS, CDR2 YFSETQ, per germline. CDR3 amino acids: CASSTEGGLDTQYF. DNA of the CDR3: TGCGCCAGCAGCACGGAGGGAGGGCTGGATACGCAGTATTTT.

The table lists this clonotype with a count of one. The V and J genes are TRBV6-6 and TRBJ1-2; D perhaps matches TRBD1 (6 bases). CDR3 length: 13 residues. Germline V CDR1 and CDR2: MNHNY, SVGAGI (reference sequence). V was pared by 5 bases and J by 8 bases, with 15 bases between. Written as DNA, the CDR3 is TGTGCCAGCAGTCCACAGGGTATGGGCGGCTACACCTTC. It translates to CASSPQGMGGYTF.

In nucleotides, the CDR3 is TGCAGCGTTGAAGTGGACAAGGCCCCCTACGGTGAGCAGTTCTTC. This codes for CSVEVDKAPYGEQFF. V gene TRBV29-1 combines with J gene TRBJ2-1; tentatively, D is TRBD1 (5 bases). Germline V gives CDR1 SQVTM, CDR2 ANQGSEA. The V end was cut by 1 base, the J end by 9 bases, with 19 bases between. The CDR3 has 15 amino acids.

This clonotype was seen only a few times. V and J are TRBV6-2 or TRBV6-3 and TRBJ1-1; the D gene is possibly TRBD1 (5 bases). Germline-derived CDR1 and CDR2 are MNHEY and SVGEGT. The CDR3 contains 14 residues. Trimming took off 7 bases at V and 4 bases at J, with 16 bases between the two ends. CDR3 loop: CASNQFSQGTEAFF. In nucleotides, the CDR3 is TGTGCCAGCAACCAATTCAGCCAGGGCACTGAAGCTTTCTTT.

The V call is TRBV4-2, the J call TRBJ2-1, with 11 nucleotides matching TRBD2. V lost 1 base and J lost 4; bases outside the gene matches: 3. The CDR3 is 16 residues long. Germline CDR1 LGHNA, CDR2 YNFKEQ. CDR3 nucleotides: TGTGCCAGCAGCCAAGGGTCTAGCGGGGGGTACAATGAGCAGTTCTTC. Protein sequence: CASSQGSSGGYNEQFF.

This rearrangement joins TRBV2 to TRBJ1-1; TRBD1 matches at 7 bases. V lost 6 bases, J lost 1 base, and 8 bases stayed unmatched. CDR3 length: 15 amino acids. Germline V lookup: CDR1 SNHLY, CDR2 FYNNEI. The CDR3 spells CASRISGTENTEAFF. For the CDR3, the DNA is TGTGCCAGCAGAATCTCCGGGACAGAGAACACTGAAGCTTTCTTT.